These 19 T cell receptor beta chains share one sample of origin, sequenced in a study of cytomegalovirus exposure and HLA in healthy donors. Clones were sequenced by immunoSEQ multiplex PCR, and TCRdb holds only the in-frame ones, with some missing. The repertoire holds 200,000 to 250,000 clones, with around 87% as singletons. The sequenced sample was PBMCs. These receptors were collected from a woman aged 18-30 years in good health and CMV-seropositive.

Worth noting for this clone: One end of the junction varies from germline; a read error may be responsible. The chain links TRBV7-7 to TRBJ2-7; possibly TRBD1 for D (8 bases). Germline CDR1 is SSHAT and CDR2 is FNYEAQ (reference sequence). The CDR3 runs 18 residues. CDR3 nucleotides: TGTGCTAGCAGCTTAGGGCCTCTACAGGGGGGGCTCTCCTACGAGCAGTACTTC. Protein sequence: CASSLGPLQGGLSYEQYF.

This clone appeared once. The sample holds other DNA sequences that translate to the same CDR3. The chain links TRBV5-1 to TRBJ1-1, with D hard to call. The CDR3 is made up of 14 amino acids. The germline V gene encodes CDR1 SGHRS and CDR2 YFSETQ. V was trimmed by 0 bases and J by 1 base, leaving 7 bases between them. CDR3 region: CASSLEGENTEAFF. The CDR3 DNA follows: TGCGCCAGCAGCTTGGAGGGAGAGAACACTGAAGCTTTCTTT. Full variable domain (outside the CDR3, taken from reference TRBV5-1 and TRBJ1-1): KAGVTQTPRYLIKTRGQQVTLSCSPISGHRSVSWYQQTPGQGLQFLFEYFSETQRNKGNFPGRFSGRQFSNSRSEMNVSTLELGDSALYLCASSLEGENTEAFFGQGTRLTVV.

J is TRBJ2-3 and V is TRBV27; 8 nucleotides match TRBD2. The CDR3 totals 13 residues. CDR1 and CDR2 from the germline V gene are MNHEY and SMNVEV (reference sequence). V shed 7 bases and J 8 bases; nucleotides not matched to a gene: 8. In DNA, the CDR3 is TGTGCCAGCACAGGAGCGGGAGACGGTACGCAGTATTTT. It is translated as CASTGAGDGTQYF.

The chain combines TRBV13 with TRBJ2-3; 8 nucleotides match TRBD2. Germline assignment: CDR1 PRHDT and CDR2 FYEKMQ (reference sequence). The CDR3 consists of 17 residues. After removal of 5 bases from V and 0 bases from J, the junction contained 10 bases not matched to a gene. CDR3: CASSNPVLAGSTDTQYF. CDR3 sequence (DNA): TGTGCCAGCAGCAACCCCGTGTTAGCGGGGAGCACAGATACGCAGTATTTT. Supplemented by reference TRBV13 and TRBJ2-3, the full variable domain reads AAGVIQSPRHLIKEKRETATLKCYPIPRHDTVYWYQQGPGQDPQFLISFYEKMQSDKGSIPDRFSAQQFSDYHSELNMSSLELGDSALYFCASSNPVLAGSTDTQYFGPGTRLTVL.

The chain uses TRBV28 and TRBJ1-3; no firm D call. Germline-derived CDR1 and CDR2 are MDHEN and SYDVKM. V was shortened by 8 bases and J by 2 bases, with 10 bases between the two germline ends. This CDR3 spans 13 amino acids. CDR3 amino acids: CASGGGPGNTIYF. The CDR3 nucleotides are TGTGCCAGCGGTGGCGGCCCTGGAAACACCATATATTTT.

The chain uses TRBV12-5 and TRBJ1-3, with TRBD1 as a possible D gene (5 bases). This CDR3 contains 16 residues. The ends were cut back, 0 bases at V and 2 bases at J, with 11 bases in the middle. Germline V gives CDR1 LGHNT, CDR2 FRNRAP. In DNA form, the CDR3 reads TGTGCTAGTGGTTTGGTACTCAGGGTCCCTGGAAACACCATATATTTT. It yields the protein CASGLVLRVPGNTIYF. Complete variable domain (other parts from reference TRBV12-5 and TRBJ1-3): DARVTQTPRHKVTEMGQEVTMRCQPILGHNTVFWYRQTMMQGLELLAYFRNRAPLDDSGMPKDRFSAEMPDATLATLKIQPSEPRDSAVYFCASGLVLRVPGNTIYFGEGSWLTVV.

This chain uses TRBV2 with TRBJ2-5, with a weak D call TRBD1 (6 bases). Trimming left V 4 bases short and J 5 bases short, with 11 bases between. Germline V gene sequence: CDR1 SNHLY, CDR2 FYNNEI. The CDR3 contains 13 residues. The CDR3 DNA reads as TGTGCCAGCAGTGGGGCCAGGGGCGAGACCCAGTACTTC. The encoded protein is CASSGARGETQYF. The whole variable domain, filled in from reference TRBV2 and TRBJ2-5, reads EPEVTQTPSHQVTQMGQEVILRCVPISNHLYFYWYRQILGQKVEFLVSFYNNEISEKSEIFDDQFSVERPDGSNFTLKIRSTKLEDSAMYFCASSGARGETQYFGPGTRLLVL.

This clone was detected only once. The chain recombines TRBV2 with TRBJ2-2; 14 bases fit TRBD2. The V and J ends lost 8 bases and 6 bases, in that order; junction bases with no gene match: 5. Germline assignment: CDR1 SNHLY and CDR2 FYNNEI. The CDR3 is 15 amino acids. The CDR3 is CASGGLAGEPGELFF. The DNA of the CDR3 is TGTGCCAGCGGGGGACTAGCGGGAGAACCCGGGGAGCTGTTTTTT.

This chain links TRBV28 with TRBJ2-7, with a tentative D call TRBD1 (5 bases). This CDR3 is 14 amino acids long. Per the germline V gene, CDR1 is MDHEN and CDR2 is SYDVKM. The V end lost 3 bases, the J end lost 0 bases, and 9 bases lay between the germline ends. CDR3 sequence (DNA): TGTGCCAGCAGTTTGGGGCGGATCTCCTACGAGCAGTACTTC. The encoded protein is CASSLGRISYEQYF.

The V call is TRBV7-9, the J call TRBJ2-7, with TRBD1 matching 10 bases. Germline V gene lookup returns CDR1 SEHNR and CDR2 FQNEAQ (reference sequence). The junction had 5 bases not matched to a gene; V was cut back by 1 base and J by 5 bases. The CDR3 is 15 amino acids. The CDR3 sequence: CASSLGQGARNEQYF. DNA of the CDR3: TGTGCCAGCAGCTTAGGACAGGGGGCGAGGAACGAGCAGTACTTC.

The rearrangement joins TRBV5-1 to TRBJ2-3; perhaps TRBD2 as D (5 bases). The germline CDR1 and CDR2 sequences are SGHRS and YFSETQ. Trimming removed 1 base from V and 1 base from J, with 19 bases in between. This CDR3 comprises 18 residues. The CDR3 sequence is CASSLWVFSGLGTDTQYF. CDR3 bases: TGCGCCAGCAGCTTGTGGGTATTTAGTGGACTCGGCACAGATACGCAGTATTTT.

The chain couples TRBV25-1 to TRBJ2-7; 11 bases match TRBD2. With V trimmed by 4 bases and J by 1 base, 12 bases remained unmatched. This CDR3 region has 18 residues. The V gene's germline CDR1 is MGHDK and CDR2 SYGVNS. CDR3 residues: CASSATSGLADGSYEQYF. The CDR3 DNA reads as TGTGCCAGCAGTGCTACCTCGGGACTAGCGGATGGGTCCTACGAGCAGTACTTC.

The rearrangement links TRBV30 to TRBJ2-7; 8 bases map to TRBD2. The V gene's germline CDR1 is GTSNPN and CDR2 SVGIG (reference sequence). V was clipped by 8 bases and J by 3 bases; unmatched bases: 21. This CDR3 comprises 17 residues. CDR3 protein: CAGYKRESPDPIYEQYF. In nucleotides, the CDR3 is TGTGCCGGATACAAGCGGGAGTCCCCCGACCCCATCTACGAGCAGTACTTC.

The chain carries TRBV9 and TRBJ2-2; 11 bases agree with TRBD2. The CDR3 has 19 amino acids. Unmatched junction bases numbered 9, after V lost 0 bases and J lost 2 bases. CDR1 and CDR2 from the germline V gene are SGDLS and YYNGEE. CDR3 sequence: CASSVARDSGRANTGELFF. The CDR3 bases are TGTGCCAGCAGCGTAGCCCGAGATAGCGGGAGGGCTAACACCGGGGAGCTGTTTTTT.

This clone was seen a single time. CDR3 sequence (DNA): TGTGCCAGCAGCCAAAATCGAGAGGCCCAAGAGACCCAGTACTTC. The encoded protein is CASSQNREAQETQYF. The chain employs TRBV4-2 and TRBJ2-5; no firm D call. Germline V gene sequence: CDR1 LGHNA, CDR2 YNFKEQ. The CDR3 sequence is 15 residues long. V lost 2 bases and J lost 1, with 11 bases in between.

The genes are TRBV4-1 and TRBJ1-2; D perhaps matches TRBD1 (6 bases). The CDR3 is made up of 16 amino acids. Germline loops: CDR1 MGHRA, CDR2 YSYEKL. V was trimmed by 0 bases and J by 4 bases, leaving 15 bases between them. The DNA for the CDR3 is TGCGCCAGCAGCCAAGAATTAACGGACAGCCCCTATGGCTACACCTTC. Protein product: CASSQELTDSPYGYTF.

This clone showed up just a few times. This chain links TRBV5-4 with TRBJ2-1; D may be TRBD2 (6 bases). The CDR3 extends over 12 amino acids. Trimming removed 4 bases at V and 6 bases at J, with 8 bases between. The germline V gene has CDR1 SGHNT and CDR2 YYREEE (reference sequence). The CDR3 region has the DNA TGTGCCAGCAGCCTACTAGCCAATGAGCAGTTCTTC. It specifies CASSLLANEQFF. The variable domain in full, with the rest retrieved from reference TRBV5-4 and TRBJ2-1, is ETGVTQSPTHLIKTRGQQVTLRCSSQSGHNTVSWYQQALGQGPQFIFQYYREEENGRGNFPPRFSGLQFPNYSSELNVNALELDDSALYLCASSLLANEQFFGPGTRLTVL.

The chain employs TRBV5-1 and TRBJ2-7, with a weak D call TRBD1 (6 bases). V lost 3 bases and J lost 4, with 11 bases in between. The CDR3 totals 13 residues. Germline-derived CDR1 and CDR2 are SGHRS and YFSETQ. CDR3 sequence reads: CASSWGHLYEQYF. Here the CDR3 DNA reads TGCGCCAGCAGCTGGGGACACTTATACGAGCAGTACTTC.

The chain couples TRBV10-1 to TRBJ2-7; TRBD2 matches at 14 bases. The CDR3 runs 16 residues. Unmatched junction bases numbered 7, after V lost 4 bases and J lost 5 bases. Germline CDR1 is WNHNN and CDR2 is SYGVQD (reference sequence). CDR3 DNA sequence: TGCGCCAGCAGTGGGGGGACTAGCGGGAGTTTGGACGAGCAGTACTTC. As protein: CASSGGTSGSLDEQYF.